This T cell receptor beta chain appears in the sequencing data of a study of human T cells and chemical hapten exposure. Trimming removed 0 bases from V and 2 bases from J, with 12 bases in between. The CDR3 extends over 16 amino acids. Germline CDR1 LNHNV, CDR2 YYDKDF (reference sequence). Indicated time point: patch test 1, 2 weeks after DPC sensitization. Treatment here: therapeutic diphenylcyclopropenone sensitization with weekly scalp DPC. TCRdb analysed the RACE reads with MiXCR anew, one entry per CDR3 protein. The table records 370,000 or so distinct CDR3 sequences, roughly 4.8% of them present only once.

The sequence was collected from a woman in her forties or fifties with alopecia areata. Some clones in this sample may be carry-over from other donors' samples. Sequenced material: whole blood, taken in connection with sensitization to the hapten diphenylcyclopropenone (DPC). This chain uses TRBV15 with TRBJ2-3; D possibly uses TRBD1 or TRBD2 (6 bases each). This CDR3 reads CATSRDGGRPTDTQYF. CDR3 bases: TGTGCCACCAGCAGAGATGGGGGGCGGCCCACAGATACGCAGTATTTT.